Listed here are 20 T cell receptor beta chains from one sample, sequenced in a study of blood T cell repertoires in COVID-19. Method: immunoSEQ multiplex PCR; TCRdb's copy keeps in-frame clones and lacks some. The table has about 210,000 clones, around four fifths seen once. Sequenced sample: PBMCs or T cells enriched from blood (not recorded which). Receptors were obtained from a man aged 40-55 years who had recovered from COVID-19.

The genes are TRBV6-1 and TRBJ2-1; TRBD2 matches 10 bases. J was trimmed by 6 bases and V by 1 base; bases with no gene match: 9. This CDR3 has 17 residues. CDR1 is MNHNS and CDR2 is SASEGT in the germline V gene. The CDR3 here is CASSEVVAGGLLNEQFF. For the CDR3, the DNA is TGTGCCAGCAGTGAAGTTGTAGCGGGAGGCCTACTCAATGAGCAGTTCTTC.

V gene TRBV5-5 combines with J gene TRBJ1-1, with D unclear. V was clipped by 1 base and J by 7 bases, with 11 bases between them. The CDR3 runs to 13 residues. The V gene's germline CDR1 is SGHKS and CDR2 YYEKEE (reference sequence). The CDR3 region is CASSLLSTGEAFF. The CDR3 bases are TGTGCCAGCAGCTTGTTGAGTACGGGTGAAGCTTTCTTT.

This chain links TRBV11-2 with TRBJ1-2; D is unresolved. This CDR3 has 13 amino acids. V was clipped by 5 bases and J by 7 bases, with 14 bases between them. Per the germline V gene, CDR1 is SGHAT and CDR2 is FQNNGV. For the CDR3, the DNA is TGTGCCAGCAGCATCGCGGTGGGGAGTGGCTACACCTTC. Its protein product is CASSIAVGSGYTF.

Of note for this clone: A read error may produce the germline difference seen at one junction end. The chain uses TRBV2 and TRBJ2-1; D is ambiguous. CDR1 is SNHLY, CDR2 FYNNEI, per germline. The CDR3 totals 15 residues. The CDR3 sequence is CASSETRLTSTQVVF. CDR3 in DNA: TGTGCCAGCAGTGAAACGAGATTAACCAGCACCCAGGTTGTCTTC.

The V call is TRBV29-1, the J call TRBJ1-2; D gene uncertain. Trimming took 6 bases from V and 0 from J, leaving 5 bases between them. CDR1 is SQVTM, CDR2 ANQGSEA, per germline. The CDR3 has 11 residues. CDR3 protein: CSVTSNYGYTF. The CDR3 bases are TGCAGCGTGACTTCTAACTATGGCTACACCTTC.

The rearrangement joins TRBV2 to TRBJ2-1; D unresolved. The CDR3 loop spans 13 amino acids. In germline, CDR1 is SNHLY, CDR2 FYNNEI. Trimming pared 8 bases from V and 2 bases from J, leaving 10 bases between. The CDR3 DNA reads as TGTGCCAGCGGCGAGCGACCCTACAATGAGCAGTTCTTC. Residues: CASGERPYNEQFF.

The chain uses TRBV2 and TRBJ1-5, with D possibly being TRBD1 (6 bases). CDR3 length equals 15 residues. Germline CDR1 is SNHLY and CDR2 is FYNNEI. V dropped 3 bases and J dropped 4 bases, with 13 bases sitting between them. The CDR3, as DNA: TGTGCCAGCAGTGATTCAGGACAGCCGAATCAGCCCCAGCATTTT. This translates into CASSDSGQPNQPQHF.

This chain connects TRBV3-1 (or the pseudogene TRBV3-2) to TRBJ2-1, with 12 bases aligning to TRBD2. Per germline, CDR1 LGHDT and CDR2 YNNKEL (reference sequence). V gave up 1 base and J gave up 8 bases; unmatched junction bases: 12. This CDR3 contains 18 residues. DNA of the CDR3: TGTGCCAGCAGCCAAGTCCGCTTACGGACTAGCGGGATTGATGAGCAGTTCTTC. This encodes CASSQVRLRTSGIDEQFF.

This chain connects TRBV2 to TRBJ1-5; D might be TRBD1 (6 bases). The CDR3 consists of 13 residues. Trimming removed 8 bases from V and 5 bases from J, with 13 bases in between. Germline loops: CDR1 SNHLY, CDR2 FYNNEI. The DNA for the CDR3 is TGTGCCAGCTTGGGCAGGGGCTATCAGCCCCAGCATTTT. Translation gives CASLGRGYQPQHF.

The rearrangement joins TRBV2 to TRBJ2-5, with no clear D. The V and J ends lost 0 bases and 5 bases respectively, with 10 bases between them. The germline CDR1 and CDR2 sequences are SNHLY and FYNNEI. This CDR3 is built from 14 residues. Here the CDR3 reads CASSEAGSRETQYF. Written as DNA, the CDR3 is TGTGCCAGCAGTGAAGCCGGGTCTCGGGAGACCCAGTACTTC.

V and J are TRBV3-1 (or the pseudogene TRBV3-2) and TRBJ2-4; TRBD1 is a possible D gene (6 bases). The CDR3 is made up of 17 amino acids. Germline CDR1 reads LGHDT; CDR2 reads YNNKEL (reference sequence). V dropped 4 bases and J dropped 2 bases, with 18 bases sitting between them. CDR3 protein: CASSLTFSQGSKNIQYF. The CDR3 DNA reads as TGTGCCAGCAGCCTCACTTTCTCACAGGGTTCCAAAAACATTCAGTACTTC.

The V call is TRBV2, the J call TRBJ2-3, with D perhaps matching TRBD1 (6 bases). Per the germline V gene, CDR1 is SNHLY and CDR2 is FYNNEI. The CDR3 consists of 18 residues. Trimming removed 2 bases at V and 0 bases at J, with 18 bases between. The CDR3 bases are TGTGCCAGCAGTGAAAGCCTTACAGGGAGAACTAGCACAGATACGCAGTATTTT. It yields the protein CASSESLTGRTSTDTQYF.

This clone is a singleton in its sample. The V and J genes are TRBV2 and TRBJ1-3; D is uncertain. This CDR3 region has 13 residues. Per germline, CDR1 SNHLY and CDR2 FYNNEI. The V end lost 8 bases, the J end lost 10 bases, and 18 bases lay between the germline ends. The CDR3 is CASGRDMERTIYF. The CDR3 DNA reads as TGTGCCAGCGGGAGAGACATGGAAAGAACCATATATTTT.

The rearrangement joins TRBV19 to TRBJ1-2; D remains ambiguous. Trimming cost V 3 bases and J 2 bases, with 19 bases left between them. The CDR3 consists of 17 residues. The V gene's germline CDR1 is LNHDA and CDR2 SQIVND (reference sequence). The CDR3, as DNA: TGTGCCAGTAGTATTTACCCCGGAGAGGGTCTGAACTATGGCTACACCTTC. It is translated as CASSIYPGEGLNYGYTF. The entire variable domain, with the rest obtained from reference TRBV19 and TRBJ1-2, is as follows: DGGITQSPKYLFRKEGQNVTLSCEQNLNHDAMYWYRQDPGQGLRLIYYSQIVNDFQKGDIAEGYSVSREKKESFPLTVTSAQKNPTAFYLCASSIYPGEGLNYGYTFGSGTRLTVV.

This clone came up a few times. The rearrangement uses TRBV6-5 and TRBJ1-6, with unresolved D. Trimming cost V 6 bases and J 14 bases, with 14 bases left between them. The CDR3 spans 12 residues. Germline lookup yields CDR1 MNHEY and CDR2 SVGAGI. The CDR3 sequence is CASRGRTDALHF. The CDR3 nucleotides are TGTGCCAGCAGAGGAAGAACAGATGCCCTCCACTTT.

The V and J genes are TRBV19 and TRBJ1-1, with D tentatively TRBD1 (5 bases). The V gene lost 6 bases and the J gene lost 4 bases, with 15 bases spanning the gap. The CDR3 runs 14 residues. The germline CDR1 and CDR2 sequences are LNHDA and SQIVND (reference sequence). CDR3 region: CASRTRVSSTEAFF. CDR3 nucleotide sequence: TGTGCCAGTAGGACCAGGGTCAGTAGCACTGAAGCTTTCTTT.

The chain combines TRBV24-1 with TRBJ2-6; D is perhaps TRBD1 (6 bases). The CDR3 length is 16 residues. Trimming cost V 4 bases and J 1 base, with 10 bases left between them. The germline V gene encodes CDR1 KGHDR and CDR2 SFDVKD. The CDR3 reads CATSEPRGSGANVLTF. The CDR3 DNA follows: TGTGCCACCAGTGAGCCAAGGGGGTCTGGGGCCAACGTCCTGACTTTC.

The J gene is TRBJ2-7, the V gene TRBV6-5; TRBD2 matches at 9 bases. This CDR3 is built from 15 residues. V lost 2 bases and J lost 2; bases outside the gene matches: 4. Germline lookup yields CDR1 MNHEY and CDR2 SVGAGI. CDR3 amino acids: CASSYGASGTYEQYF. CDR3 sequence (DNA): TGTGCCAGCAGTTACGGGGCTAGCGGGACCTACGAGCAGTACTTC.

This clone was detected a few times. The chain links TRBV10-3 to TRBJ2-7, with D unresolved. There are 13 residues in the CDR3. Trimming removed 2 bases from V and 9 bases from J, with 14 bases in between. Per the germline V gene, CDR1 is ENHRY and CDR2 is SYGVKD. The DNA of the CDR3 is TGTGCCATCAGTGAGGAGAACACCCAGGCGCAGTACTTC. It yields the protein CAISEENTQAQYF.

This clone showed up just a few times. This CDR3 is CASSIDGAEAFF. CDR3 nucleotides: TGTGCCAGCAGTATAGACGGAGCTGAAGCTTTCTTT. The chain joins TRBV11-3 to TRBJ1-1; D remains ambiguous. This CDR3 has 12 amino acids. Germline CDR1 SGHNT, CDR2 YENEEA. The ends were cut back, 6 bases at V and 6 bases at J, with 11 bases in the middle.